This T cell receptor beta chain appears in the sequencing data of a study of blood T cells in healthy people across ages. Whole-study findings and limits: Across the age range, TCR beta diversity per million T cells fell in a roughly linear way. Samples with more naive T cells showed higher observed beta diversity.

Next came a second PCR, run for roughly 6 to 11 cycles, which used a sample-barcoded 5' primer along with a J-beta primer mix. Each CDR3 protein is one row after TCRdb ran MiXCR on the 5' RACE reads. Among hundreds of thousands of distinct CDR3 sequences listed, roughly 43% were seen once. Turning to this clonotype: As yet, its antigen is unknown.

Donation came from healthy Caucasian individuals in Russia who were aged 6 to 90. Looked up from germline, CDR1 is MDHEN and CDR2 is SYDVKM. Trimming cost V 4 bases and J 7 bases, with 16 bases left between them. This CDR3 region has 14 residues. The rearrangement joins TRBV28 to TRBJ1-2; D ambiguous. The clonotype was recovered from a man in his thirties or forties in good health. Sequenced: blood. CDR3 region: CASSSPPSGSGYTF. For the CDR3, the DNA is TGTGCCAGCAGTTCCCCCCCTTCAGGTTCTGGCTACACCTTC.